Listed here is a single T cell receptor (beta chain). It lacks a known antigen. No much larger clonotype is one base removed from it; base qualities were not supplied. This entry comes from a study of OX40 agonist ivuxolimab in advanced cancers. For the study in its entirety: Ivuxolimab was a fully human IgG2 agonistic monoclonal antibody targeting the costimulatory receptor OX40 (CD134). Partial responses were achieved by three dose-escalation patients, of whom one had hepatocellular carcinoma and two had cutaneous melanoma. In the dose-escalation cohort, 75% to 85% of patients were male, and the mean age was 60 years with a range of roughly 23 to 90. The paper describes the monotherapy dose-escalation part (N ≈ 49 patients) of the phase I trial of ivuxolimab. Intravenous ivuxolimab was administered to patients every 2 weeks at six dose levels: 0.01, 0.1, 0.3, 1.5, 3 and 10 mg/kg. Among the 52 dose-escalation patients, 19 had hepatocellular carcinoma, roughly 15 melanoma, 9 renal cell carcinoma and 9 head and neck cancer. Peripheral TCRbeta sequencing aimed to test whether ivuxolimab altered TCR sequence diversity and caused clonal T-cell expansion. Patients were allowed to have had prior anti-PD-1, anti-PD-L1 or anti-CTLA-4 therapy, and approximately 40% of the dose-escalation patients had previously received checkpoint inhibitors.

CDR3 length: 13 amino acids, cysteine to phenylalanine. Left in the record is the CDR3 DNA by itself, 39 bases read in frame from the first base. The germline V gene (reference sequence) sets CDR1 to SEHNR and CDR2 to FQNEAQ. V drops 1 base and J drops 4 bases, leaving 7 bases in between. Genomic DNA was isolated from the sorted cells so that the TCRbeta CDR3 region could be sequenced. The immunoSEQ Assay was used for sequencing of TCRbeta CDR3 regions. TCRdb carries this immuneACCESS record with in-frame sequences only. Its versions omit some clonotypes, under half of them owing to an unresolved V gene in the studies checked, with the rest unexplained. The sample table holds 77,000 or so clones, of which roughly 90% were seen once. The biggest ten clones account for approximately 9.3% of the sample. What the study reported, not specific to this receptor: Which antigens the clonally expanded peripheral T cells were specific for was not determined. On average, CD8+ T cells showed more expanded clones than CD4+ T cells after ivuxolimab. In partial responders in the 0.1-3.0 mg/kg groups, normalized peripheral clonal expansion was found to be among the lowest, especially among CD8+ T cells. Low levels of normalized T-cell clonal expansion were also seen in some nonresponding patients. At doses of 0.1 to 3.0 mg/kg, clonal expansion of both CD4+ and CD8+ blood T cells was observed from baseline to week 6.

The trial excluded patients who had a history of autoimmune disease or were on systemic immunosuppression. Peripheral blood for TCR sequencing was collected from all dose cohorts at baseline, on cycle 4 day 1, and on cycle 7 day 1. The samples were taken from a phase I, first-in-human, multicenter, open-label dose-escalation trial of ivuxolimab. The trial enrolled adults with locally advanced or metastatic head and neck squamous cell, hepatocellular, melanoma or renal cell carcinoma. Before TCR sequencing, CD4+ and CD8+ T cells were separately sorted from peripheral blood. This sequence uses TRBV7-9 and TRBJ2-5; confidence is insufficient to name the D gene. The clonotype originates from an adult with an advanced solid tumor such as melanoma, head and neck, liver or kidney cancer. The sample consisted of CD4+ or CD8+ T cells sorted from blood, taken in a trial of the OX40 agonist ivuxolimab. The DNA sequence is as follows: TGTGCCAGCAGCTTAGTTCGGGCAGAGACCCAGTACTTC. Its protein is CASSLVRAETQYF.